This TCR beta chain came from a study of beta chain features in type 1 diabetes. Sequencing targeted expressed TCRB transcripts, as all isolated RNA had been reverse transcribed. Profiled with immunoSEQ multiplex PCR; TCRdb holds only in-frame clones, not every one. The sample includes around 400,000 clones, over 9.5% of them seen just once. CDR1 and CDR2 from the germline V gene are LNHDA and SQIVND (reference sequence). CDR3 length: 16 residues. J was trimmed by 8 bases and V by 1 base; bases with no gene match: 7. This TCR derives from a young man in good health. Sequencing was performed on naive CD4+ T cells from blood. This chain joins TRBV19 and TRBJ2-1; TRBD2 aligns across 11 bases. The CDR3 here is CASSIALTSGRHEQFF. The CDR3 bases are TGTGCCAGTAGTATAGCTTTAACTAGCGGGAGACATGAGCAGTTCTTC.